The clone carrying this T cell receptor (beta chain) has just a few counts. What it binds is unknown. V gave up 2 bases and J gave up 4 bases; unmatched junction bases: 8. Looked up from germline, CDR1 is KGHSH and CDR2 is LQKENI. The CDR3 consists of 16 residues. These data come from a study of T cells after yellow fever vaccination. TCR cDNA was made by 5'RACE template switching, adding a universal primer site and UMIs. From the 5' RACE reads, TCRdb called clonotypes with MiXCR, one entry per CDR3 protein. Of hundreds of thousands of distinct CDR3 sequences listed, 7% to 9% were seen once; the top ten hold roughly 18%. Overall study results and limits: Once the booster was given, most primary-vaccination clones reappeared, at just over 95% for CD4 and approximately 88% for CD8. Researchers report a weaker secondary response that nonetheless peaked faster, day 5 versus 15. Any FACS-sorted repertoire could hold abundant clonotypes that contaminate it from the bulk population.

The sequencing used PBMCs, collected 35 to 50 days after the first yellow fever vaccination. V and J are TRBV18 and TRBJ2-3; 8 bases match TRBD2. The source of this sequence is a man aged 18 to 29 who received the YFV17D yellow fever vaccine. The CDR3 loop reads CASSPYGGVDADTQYF. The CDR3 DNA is TGTGCCAGCTCACCATACGGGGGGGTGGACGCAGATACGCAGTATTTT.